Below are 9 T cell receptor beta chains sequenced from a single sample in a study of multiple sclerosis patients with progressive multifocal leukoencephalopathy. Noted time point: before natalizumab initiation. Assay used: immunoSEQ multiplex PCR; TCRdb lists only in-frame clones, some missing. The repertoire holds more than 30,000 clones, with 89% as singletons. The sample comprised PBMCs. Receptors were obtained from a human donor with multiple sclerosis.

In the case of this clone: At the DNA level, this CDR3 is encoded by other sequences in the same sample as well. CDR3 amino acids: CASSEQRTGRNQPQHF. In DNA form, the CDR3 reads TGTGCCAGCAGTGAACAAAGGACAGGGAGGAATCAGCCCCAGCATTTT. The chain couples TRBV6-1 to TRBJ1-5; 8 nucleotides agree with TRBD1. The CDR3 length is 16 residues. Germline V gene sequence: CDR1 MNHNS, CDR2 SASEGT. The V and J ends lost 2 bases and 4 bases, in that order; junction bases with no gene match: 7.

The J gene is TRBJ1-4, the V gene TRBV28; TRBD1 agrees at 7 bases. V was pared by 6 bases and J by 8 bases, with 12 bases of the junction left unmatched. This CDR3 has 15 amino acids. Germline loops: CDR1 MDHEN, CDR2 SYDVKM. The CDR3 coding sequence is TGTGCCAGCAGCCCTGTCGGAACCAGGGGGGAAAAACTGTTTTTT. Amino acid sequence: CASSPVGTRGEKLFF.

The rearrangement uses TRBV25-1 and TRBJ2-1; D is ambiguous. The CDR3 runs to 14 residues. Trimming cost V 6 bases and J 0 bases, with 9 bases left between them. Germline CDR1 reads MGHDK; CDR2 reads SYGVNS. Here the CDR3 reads CASRVLGSYNEQFF. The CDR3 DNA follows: TGTGCCAGCAGGGTTCTCGGCTCCTACAATGAGCAGTTCTTC.

CDR3 nucleotides: TGCAGCGTCGAGGGACCCCGGAACTACGAGCAGTACTTC. Its protein is CSVEGPRNYEQYF. The chain is built from TRBV29-1 and TRBJ2-7, with D possibly called TRBD1 or TRBD2 (5 bases each). The V gene lost 6 bases and the J gene lost 3 bases, with 15 bases spanning the gap. This CDR3 comprises 13 residues. In germline, CDR1 is SQVTM, CDR2 ANQGSEA.

The CDR3 DNA follows: TGCGCCAGCAGCTTGGGGGGGATCACAGATACGCAGTATTTT. Its protein is CASSLGGITDTQYF. The V gene is TRBV5-1, the J gene TRBJ2-3; TRBD1 or TRBD2 may be the D gene (5 bases each). This CDR3 is 14 amino acids long. Germline V gene sequence: CDR1 SGHRS, CDR2 YFSETQ. Trimming removed 0 bases from V and 2 bases from J, with 7 bases in between.

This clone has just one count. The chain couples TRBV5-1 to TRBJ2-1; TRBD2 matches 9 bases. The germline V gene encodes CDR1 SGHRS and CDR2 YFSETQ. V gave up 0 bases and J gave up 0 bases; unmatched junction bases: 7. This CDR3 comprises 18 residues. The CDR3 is CASSLARGSGSSYNEQFF. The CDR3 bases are TGCGCCAGCAGCTTGGCCCGGGGTAGCGGGAGCTCCTACAATGAGCAGTTCTTC.

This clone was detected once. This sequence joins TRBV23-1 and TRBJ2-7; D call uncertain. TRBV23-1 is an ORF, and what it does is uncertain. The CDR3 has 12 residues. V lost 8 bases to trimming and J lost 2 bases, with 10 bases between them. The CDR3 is CASGISTYEQYF. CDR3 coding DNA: TGCGCCAGCGGGATCTCAACCTACGAGCAGTACTTC.

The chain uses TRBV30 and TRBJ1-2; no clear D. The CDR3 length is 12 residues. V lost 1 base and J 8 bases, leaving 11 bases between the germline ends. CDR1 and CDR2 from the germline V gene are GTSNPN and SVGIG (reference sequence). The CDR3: CAWSATKGGYTF. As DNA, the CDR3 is TGTGCCTGGAGTGCAACAAAAGGAGGCTACACCTTC.

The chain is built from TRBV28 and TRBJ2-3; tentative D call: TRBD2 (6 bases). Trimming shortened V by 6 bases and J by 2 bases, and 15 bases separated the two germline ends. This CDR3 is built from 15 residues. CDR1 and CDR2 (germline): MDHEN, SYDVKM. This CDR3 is CASRVLGTLTDTQYF. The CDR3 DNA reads TGTGCCAGCAGGGTCCTGGGGACTCTCACAGATACGCAGTATTTT. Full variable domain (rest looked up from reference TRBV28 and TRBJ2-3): DVKVTQSSRYLVKRTGEKVFLECVQDMDHENMFWYRQDPGLGLRLIYFSYDVKMKEKGDIPEGYSVSREKKERFSLILESASTNQTSMYLCASRVLGTLTDTQYFGPGTRLTVL.